The sequence of this TCR beta chain was determined in a study of long-term antiretroviral therapy in people with HIV. As for the study in general: The study's earliest collections predate the 2015 immediate-ART recommendation by about a decade. Findings and limits, study-wide: Whereas controls had wider CDR3 length ranges, HIV repertoires had narrower ones.

Participants with HIV, all of them, were treated in the United States. Trimming stripped 4 bases from V and 6 bases from J, with 10 bases between. Germline V gene data show CDR1 as SGHRS and CDR2 as YFSETQ. The CDR3 extends over 12 amino acids. At survey level, the immunoSEQ assay was run in its v3.0 version. Sequenced by immunoSEQ multiplex PCR; TCRdb stores in-frame clones only, minus some. The table has some 28,000 clones, approximately 95% seen once; the top ten hold 2.5% to 3.5%. A remark on this clone: Its antigen remains unknown.

The sequenced sample was unsorted PBMCs, obtained 5.3 years after starting antiretroviral therapy. This chain joins TRBV5-1 and TRBJ1-2; D remains unclear. This TCR was recovered from a man in his fifties with HIV. CDR3 residues: CASSIQRDGYTF. CDR3 nucleotide sequence: TGCGCCAGCAGCATACAAAGAGATGGCTACACCTTC.